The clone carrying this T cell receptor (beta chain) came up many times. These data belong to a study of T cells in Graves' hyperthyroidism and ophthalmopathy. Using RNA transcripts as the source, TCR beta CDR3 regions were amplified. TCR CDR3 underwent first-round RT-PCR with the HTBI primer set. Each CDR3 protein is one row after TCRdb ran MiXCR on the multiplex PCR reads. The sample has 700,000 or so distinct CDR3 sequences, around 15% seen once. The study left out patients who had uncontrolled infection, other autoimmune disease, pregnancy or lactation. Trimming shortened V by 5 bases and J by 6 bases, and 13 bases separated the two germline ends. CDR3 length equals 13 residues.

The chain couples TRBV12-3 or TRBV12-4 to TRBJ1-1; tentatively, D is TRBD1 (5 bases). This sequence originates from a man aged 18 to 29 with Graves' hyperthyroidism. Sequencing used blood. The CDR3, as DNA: TGTGCCAGCAGTGGGGTGGGGGTCCCTGAAGCTTTCTTT. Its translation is CASSGVGVPEAFF.